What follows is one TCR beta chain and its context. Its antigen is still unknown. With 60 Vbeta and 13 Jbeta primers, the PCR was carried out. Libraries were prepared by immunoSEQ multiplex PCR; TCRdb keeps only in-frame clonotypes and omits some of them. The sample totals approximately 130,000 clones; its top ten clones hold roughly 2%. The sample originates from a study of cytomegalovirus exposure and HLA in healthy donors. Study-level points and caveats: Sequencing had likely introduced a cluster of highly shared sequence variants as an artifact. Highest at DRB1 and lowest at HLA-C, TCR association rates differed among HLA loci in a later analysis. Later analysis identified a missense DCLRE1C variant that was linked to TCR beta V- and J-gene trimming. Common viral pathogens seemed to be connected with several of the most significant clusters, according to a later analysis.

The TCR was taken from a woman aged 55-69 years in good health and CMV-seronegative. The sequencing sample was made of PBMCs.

In nucleotides, the CDR3 is TGTGCCAGCAGCCCCTGGGTAGGGGCGGGGGGTGAGCAGTTCTTC. Its protein is CASSPWVGAGGEQFF. V usage is TRBV7-3 and J usage is TRBJ2-1; 8 nucleotides agree with TRBD2. The CDR3 extends over 15 amino acids. Unmatched junction bases numbered 12, after V lost 5 bases and J lost 9 bases. Germline assignment: CDR1 SGHTA and CDR2 FQGTGA. Supplemented by reference TRBV7-3 and TRBJ2-1, the full variable domain reads GAGVSQTPSNKVTEKGKYVELRCDPISGHTALYWYRQSLGQGPEFLIYFQGTGAADDSGLPNDRFFAVRPEGSVSTLKIQRTERGDSAVYLCASSPWVGAGGEQFFGPGTRLTVL.